One sample yielded the 14 T cell receptor beta chains listed below, sequenced in a study of T cell responses to AZD1222 COVID-19 vaccine. Clones were sequenced by immunoSEQ multiplex PCR, and TCRdb holds only the in-frame ones, with some missing. The sample has tens of thousands of clones; roughly 90% are singletons. This material consisted of peripheral blood, taken on day 0 of AZD1222 vaccination. The receptor source for this set is an adult in good health.

J is TRBJ2-7 and V is TRBV5-1; D could derive from TRBD1 or TRBD2 (6 bases each). The CDR3 length is 16 residues. The ends were cut back, 0 bases at V and 0 bases at J, with 13 bases in the middle. Germline V gene sequence: CDR1 SGHRS, CDR2 YFSETQ. In DNA form, the CDR3 reads TGCGCCAGCAGCTTGGAAGGGGGGACATCCTCCTACGAGCAGTACTTC. Translated: CASSLEGGTSSYEQYF.

The rearrangement joins TRBV19 to TRBJ2-7; perhaps D is TRBD1 or TRBD2 (5 bases each). The germline V gene has CDR1 LNHDA and CDR2 SQIVND (reference sequence). The length of the CDR3 is 15 residues. Trimming took 3 bases from V and 2 from J, leaving 14 bases between them. The CDR3 sequence is CASSITGPHAYEQYF. CDR3 sequence (DNA): TGTGCCAGTAGTATTACGGGGCCTCACGCCTACGAGCAGTACTTC.

The V call is TRBV7-2, the J call TRBJ2-1; 9 nucleotides align to TRBD2. CDR1 and CDR2 (germline): SGHTA, FQGNSA. The ends lost 6 bases at V and 5 bases at J; junction bases unmatched: 5. The CDR3 totals 14 residues. The CDR3 sequence: CASRGTSNDNEQFF. Here the CDR3 DNA reads TGTGCCAGCAGGGGGACTAGCAACGACAATGAGCAGTTCTTC. The whole variable domain, filled in from reference TRBV7-2 and TRBJ2-1, reads GAGVSQSPSNKVTEKGKDVELRCDPISGHTALYWYRQSLGQGLEFLIYFQGNSAPDKSGLPSDRFSAERTGGSVSTLTIQRTQQEDSAVYLCASRGTSNDNEQFFGPGTRLTVL.

The V and J genes are TRBV6-1 and TRBJ2-2, with TRBD1 identical over 9 bases. Germline V gives CDR1 MNHNS, CDR2 SASEGT. The junction had 1 base not matched to a gene; V was cut back by 1 base and J by 4 bases. The CDR3 extends over 15 amino acids. The CDR3 protein is CASSEETGGTGELFF. CDR3 in DNA: TGTGCCAGCAGTGAAGAGACAGGGGGCACCGGGGAGCTGTTTTTT.

The rearrangement uses TRBV30 and TRBJ1-5; 7 positions match TRBD1. The CDR3 consists of 13 residues. J lost 0 bases, V lost 6 bases, and 2 bases had no gene match. The V gene's germline CDR1 is GTSNPN and CDR2 SVGIG (reference sequence). CDR3 protein: CACNRGSNQPQHF. DNA of the CDR3: TGTGCCTGTAACAGGGGTAGCAATCAGCCCCAGCATTTT. Variable domain in full (rest from reference TRBV30 and TRBJ1-5): SQTIHQWPATLVQPVGSPLSLECTVEGTSNPNLYWYRQAAGRGLQLLFYSVGIGQISSEVPQNLSASRPQDRQFILSSKKLLLSDSGFYLCACNRGSNQPQHFGDGTRLSIL.

The J gene is TRBJ2-1, the V gene TRBV19, with a weak D call TRBD1 (6 bases). Per the germline V gene, CDR1 is LNHDA and CDR2 is SQIVND (reference sequence). V lost 3 bases, J lost 0 bases, and 9 bases lay in between. The length of the CDR3 is 15 residues. The CDR3 coding sequence is TGTGCCAGTAGTATCCAGGGGACCTCCTACAATGAGCAGTTCTTC. This sequence encodes CASSIQGTSYNEQFF. Drawing the rest from reference TRBV19 and TRBJ2-1, the complete variable domain is DGGITQSPKYLFRKEGQNVTLSCEQNLNHDAMYWYRQDPGQGLRLIYYSQIVNDFQKGDIAEGYSVSREKKESFPLTVTSAQKNPTAFYLCASSIQGTSYNEQFFGPGTRLTVL.

This clone occurred once. This chain uses TRBV19 with TRBJ2-7; possibly TRBD2 for D (6 bases). V was pared by 3 bases and J by 4 bases, with 16 bases between. This CDR3 is built from 15 residues. Germline CDR1 LNHDA, CDR2 SQIVND (reference sequence). CDR3 in amino acids: CASSIGGRRAYEQYF. The CDR3 region has the DNA TGTGCCAGTAGTATCGGGGGAAGGCGGGCATACGAGCAGTACTTC.

The gene calls are TRBV28 and TRBJ1-3; TRBD1 might be the D (5 bases). Germline CDR1 and CDR2: MDHEN and SYDVKM. The CDR3 covers 15 residues. V lost 3 bases and J lost 2, with 11 bases in between. The CDR3: CASSFMGPPGNTIYF. The CDR3, as DNA: TGTGCCAGCAGTTTTATGGGACCCCCTGGAAACACCATATATTTT. Based on the CDR3 plus reference TRBV28 and TRBJ1-3, the full variable domain is DVKVTQSSRYLVKRTGEKVFLECVQDMDHENMFWYRQDPGLGLRLIYFSYDVKMKEKGDIPEGYSVSREKKERFSLILESASTNQTSMYLCASSFMGPPGNTIYFGEGSWLTVV.

The chain is built from TRBV27 and TRBJ2-2; D ambiguous. Germline values: CDR1 MNHEY, CDR2 SMNVEV (reference sequence). This CDR3 spans 15 amino acids. The ends were cut back, 4 bases at V and 4 bases at J, with 13 bases in the middle. CDR3 region: CASSSYSRSTGELFF. The CDR3 bases are TGTGCCAGCAGTTCATACTCCCGCAGCACCGGGGAGCTGTTTTTT.

V and J are TRBV12-3 or TRBV12-4 and TRBJ2-1, with D unresolved. This CDR3 spans 13 amino acids. V was trimmed by 4 bases and J by 4 bases, leaving 8 bases between them. The CDR3 region is CASSSDGYNEQFF. The DNA for the CDR3 is TGTGCCAGCAGTTCGGACGGATACAATGAGCAGTTCTTC.

The gene calls are TRBV18 and TRBJ2-2; D remains ambiguous. The length of the CDR3 is 16 residues. Trimming stripped 3 bases from V and 2 bases from J, with 13 bases between. Germline CDR1 is KGHSH and CDR2 is LQKENI. The CDR3 bases are TGTGCCAGCTCACCGACCACGACGTTTAACACCGGGGAGCTGTTTTTT. It yields the protein CASSPTTTFNTGELFF.

The CDR3 DNA is TGTGCCAGCAGTTTAAGGGAGGGCAACACTGAAGCTTTCTTT. Translating gives CASSLREGNTEAFF. The chain employs TRBV28 and TRBJ1-1; unclear D gene. Per germline, CDR1 MDHEN and CDR2 SYDVKM. CDR3 size: 14 residues. V gave up 2 bases and J gave up 2 bases, with 9 bases separating them.

This clone was observed many times. This chain joins TRBV3-1 (or the pseudogene TRBV3-2) and TRBJ1-5; no reliable D call. Trimming left V 4 bases short and J 4 bases short, with 5 bases between. Germline V gene data show CDR1 as LGHDT and CDR2 as YNNKEL (reference sequence). CDR3 length: 12 residues. CDR3: CASSLVNQPQHF. The CDR3 DNA is TGTGCCAGCAGCCTAGTTAATCAGCCCCAGCATTTT.

The chain joins TRBV5-1 to TRBJ2-7; 12 nucleotides agree with TRBD2. The germline CDR1 and CDR2 sequences are SGHRS and YFSETQ. This CDR3 has 17 residues. Trimming took 2 bases from V and 5 from J; bases not matched to a gene: 11. The CDR3 nucleotides are TGCGCCAGCAGCTTCACGACTAGCGGGAGTTTCGGGCACGAGCAGTACTTC. It specifies CASSFTTSGSFGHEQYF.